A selection of T cell receptor beta chains follows, all from one sample in a study of cytotoxic CD8 clonotypes in ibrutinib-treated CLL. The data were produced by immunoSEQ multiplex PCR, yet TCRdb's version contains in-frame clones alone and is incomplete. Here the sample spans fewer than 400,000 clones, about 61% being singletons. Sequenced here: PBMCs, sampled after 36 months of ibrutinib treatment. The receptors come from a human donor with chronic lymphocytic leukemia. CDR3s include the opening cysteine and the closing phenylalanine or tryptophan. Fields, in order: D gene, V gene, clone size, J gene, CDR3 DNA, CDR3 protein. The D gene is left open where the match is weak. Clone size is shown for a subset of rows, as once, few, many or a class of expanded clone.

D gene: TRBD1
V gene: TRBV5-1
clone size: .
J gene: TRBJ2-3
CDR3 DNA: TGCGCCAGCAGCTTGGACAGGGGGTGGACCGATACGCAGTATTTT
CDR3 protein: CASSLDRGWTDTQYF

D gene: TRBD1
V gene: TRBV5-5
clone size: .
J gene: TRBJ2-7
CDR3 DNA: TGTGCCAGCAGCTTGGTTTCCGGACAGGGGCCCTACGAGCAGTACTTC
CDR3 protein: CASSLVSGQGPYEQYF

D gene: .
V gene: TRBV7-2
clone size: once
J gene: TRBJ2-6
CDR3 DNA: TGTGCCAGCACCCCCCGGGGCAGGGTGGATGGGGCCAACGTCCTGACTTTC
CDR3 protein: CASTPRGRVDGANVLTF

D gene: .
V gene: TRBV29-1
clone size: .
J gene: TRBJ1-2
CDR3 DNA: TGCAGCGTTGAAGAGGAGGGGGGCGGCTATGGCTACACCTTC
CDR3 protein: CSVEEEGGGYGYTF

D gene: .
V gene: TRBV5-1
clone size: .
J gene: TRBJ1-2
CDR3 DNA: TGCGCCAGCAGCTTGGCCAAGGGCGCCGATACTAACTATGGCTACACCTTC
CDR3 protein: CASSLAKGADTNYGYTF

D gene: TRBD1
V gene: TRBV9
clone size: .
J gene: TRBJ1-2
CDR3 DNA: TGTGCCAGCAGCGCTGGGGGACAGGGGTATTGGTATGGCTACACCTTC
CDR3 protein: CASSAGGQGYWYGYTF

D gene: .
V gene: TRBV10-2
clone size: .
J gene: TRBJ2-3
CDR3 DNA: TGCGCCAGCAGTGAGTTGGGGGGCGCAGGAGATACGCAGTATTTT
CDR3 protein: CASSELGGAGDTQYF

D gene: TRBD1
V gene: TRBV7-6
clone size: .
J gene: TRBJ1-6
CDR3 DNA: TGTGCCAGCAGCTTAACAGGGGCCTACTCCTATAATTCACCCCTCCACTTT
CDR3 protein: CASSLTGAYSYNSPLHF

D gene: .
V gene: TRBV18
clone size: few
J gene: TRBJ2-5
CDR3 DNA: TGTGCCAGCTCACCGGGGGCGGGAGAGACCCAGTACTTC
CDR3 protein: CASSPGAGETQYF

D gene: .
V gene: TRBV7-9
clone size: .
J gene: TRBJ1-2
CDR3 DNA: TGTGCCAGCAGCCCATACAGCGTGGGCTACACCTTC
CDR3 protein: CASSPYSVGYTF

D gene: TRBD1
V gene: TRBV10-3
clone size: few
J gene: TRBJ2-7
CDR3 DNA: TGTGCCATCAAGACAGGGGGCGGCGAGCAGTACTTC
CDR3 protein: CAIKTGGGEQYF

D gene: .
V gene: TRBV11-2
clone size: .
J gene: TRBJ1-6
CDR3 DNA: TGTGCCAGCAGCACCGACAGGAATTATAATTCACCCCTCCACTTT
CDR3 protein: CASSTDRNYNSPLHF

D gene: .
V gene: TRBV9
clone size: .
J gene: TRBJ2-7
CDR3 DNA: TGTGCCAGCAGCGTAGGGGCGGGGGCGATGGCCTACGAGCAGTACTTC
CDR3 protein: CASSVGAGAMAYEQYF

D gene: TRBD1
V gene: TRBV10-1
clone size: few
J gene: TRBJ2-7
CDR3 DNA: TGCGCCAGCAGTGACGGGACAGGGTTTCACGAGCAGTACTTC
CDR3 protein: CASSDGTGFHEQYF

D gene: TRBD2
V gene: TRBV27
clone size: .
J gene: TRBJ2-2
CDR3 DNA: TGTGCCAGCAGAGGACTAGCATCCTGGGAGCTGTTTTTT
CDR3 protein: CASRGLASWELFF

D gene: .
V gene: TRBV5-6
clone size: .
J gene: TRBJ2-7
CDR3 DNA: TGTGCCAGCAGCTTGGGGCGCGCCAGGGTTTACGAGCAGTACTTC
CDR3 protein: CASSLGRARVYEQYF

D gene: TRBD2
V gene: TRBV10-3
clone size: once
J gene: TRBJ2-1
CDR3 DNA: TGTGCCATCAGTGACCTAGCGGGGGTGCACAATGAGCAGTTCTTC
CDR3 protein: CAISDLAGVHNEQFF

D gene: TRBD1
V gene: TRBV6-6
clone size: .
J gene: TRBJ2-2
CDR3 DNA: TGTGCCAGCAGTTACTCGTGGACAGGGGACACCGGGGAGCTGTTTTTT
CDR3 protein: CASSYSWTGDTGELFF

D gene: .
V gene: TRBV4-1
clone size: .
J gene: TRBJ2-7
CDR3 DNA: TGCGCCAGCAGCCACGGCGGGAACTACGAGCAGTACTTC
CDR3 protein: CASSHGGNYEQYF

D gene: .
V gene: TRBV4-1
clone size: few
J gene: TRBJ1-2
CDR3 DNA: TGCGCCAGCAGCCACAACATGGGGGCCGGGTATGGCTACACCTTC
CDR3 protein: CASSHNMGAGYGYTF

D gene: .
V gene: TRBV5-4
clone size: .
J gene: TRBJ1-5
CDR3 DNA: TGTGCCAGCAGCTTCTTCGGCTACAATCAGCCCCAGCATTTT
CDR3 protein: CASSFFGYNQPQHF

D gene: TRBD1
V gene: TRBV5-1
clone size: .
J gene: TRBJ1-2
CDR3 DNA: TGCGCCAGCCGTACAGGGGGGAACTATGGCTACACCTTC
CDR3 protein: CASRTGGNYGYTF

D gene: .
V gene: TRBV19
clone size: .
J gene: TRBJ2-2
CDR3 DNA: TGTGCCAGTAGTATTGGAGGGGACGGGGAGCTGTTTTTT
CDR3 protein: CASSIGGDGELFF

D gene: TRBD1
V gene: TRBV30
clone size: few
J gene: TRBJ1-1
CDR3 DNA: TGTGCCTTGCCCGGGACAGGGGGCACTGAAGCTTTCTTT
CDR3 protein: CALPGTGGTEAFF

D gene: .
V gene: TRBV7-9
clone size: .
J gene: TRBJ2-3
CDR3 DNA: TGTGCCAGCAGCTTGGGCGGGAATTTGGATACGCAGTATTTT
CDR3 protein: CASSLGGNLDTQYF

D gene: .
V gene: TRBV28
clone size: once
J gene: TRBJ2-1
CDR3 DNA: TGTGCCAGCAGTTTCATTACCGATGAGCAGTTCTTC
CDR3 protein: CASSFITDEQFF

D gene: .
V gene: TRBV4-3
clone size: .
J gene: TRBJ1-3
CDR3 DNA: TGCGCCAGCAGCCAAGGACCGGGACAAGGAGTCTCTGGAAACACCATATATTTT
CDR3 protein: CASSQGPGQGVSGNTIYF

D gene: TRBD2
V gene: TRBV5-1
clone size: .
J gene: TRBJ2-7
CDR3 DNA: TGCGCCAGCAGCTTTGGAGCGGGAGCTGCCTACGAGCAGTACTTC
CDR3 protein: CASSFGAGAAYEQYF

D gene: .
V gene: TRBV6-5
clone size: .
J gene: TRBJ2-3
CDR3 DNA: TGTGCCAGCAGTTATTACGGGACCGAGCAGTATTTT
CDR3 protein: CASSYYGTEQYF

D gene: .
V gene: TRBV18
clone size: .
J gene: TRBJ2-7
CDR3 DNA: TGTGCCAGCTCACGGCCGGGACATCGTTACGAGCAGTACTTC
CDR3 protein: CASSRPGHRYEQYF

D gene: .
V gene: TRBV5-6
clone size: .
J gene: TRBJ2-7
CDR3 DNA: TGTGCCAGCAGCTTGTATGGCAGGGAAACGAACGAGCAGTACTTC
CDR3 protein: CASSLYGRETNEQYF

D gene: .
V gene: TRBV10-3
clone size: .
J gene: TRBJ2-1
CDR3 DNA: TGTGCCATCAGTGAGGGCTATTGGAATGAGCAGTTCTTC
CDR3 protein: CAISEGYWNEQFF

D gene: .
V gene: TRBV29-1
clone size: few
J gene: TRBJ2-3
CDR3 DNA: TGCAGCGTTGAGAGCGGCACAGATACGCAGTATTTT
CDR3 protein: CSVESGTDTQYF

D gene: TRBD2
V gene: TRBV11-2
clone size: .
J gene: TRBJ2-2
CDR3 DNA: TGTGCCAGCAGGAGACTAGCGGGATCCGGGGAGCTGTTTTTT
CDR3 protein: CASRRLAGSGELFF

D gene: .
V gene: TRBV10-3
clone size: .
J gene: TRBJ2-5
CDR3 DNA: TGTGCCATCAGTGGACAAAAGGCCGCTTACCAAGAGACCCAGTACTTC
CDR3 protein: CAISGQKAAYQETQYF

D gene: TRBD2
V gene: TRBV13
clone size: once
J gene: TRBJ2-3
CDR3 DNA: TGTGCCAGCAGCTTAGGGTACGGGACTAGCGGGAAAGATACGCAGTATTTT
CDR3 protein: CASSLGYGTSGKDTQYF

D gene: .
V gene: TRBV10-2
clone size: once
J gene: TRBJ2-3
CDR3 DNA: TGCGCCAGCAGTGGACGGGGCACAGATACGCAGTATTTT
CDR3 protein: CASSGRGTDTQYF

D gene: .
V gene: TRBV9
clone size: .
J gene: TRBJ2-1
CDR3 DNA: TGTGCCAGCAGCCCCCCGAACAATGAGCAGTTCTTC
CDR3 protein: CASSPPNNEQFF

D gene: .
V gene: TRBV6-5
clone size: few
J gene: TRBJ2-7
CDR3 DNA: TGTGCCAGCAGTGAGGGGGTTGGCGAGCAGTACTTC
CDR3 protein: CASSEGVGEQYF

D gene: .
V gene: TRBV7-6
clone size: .
J gene: TRBJ2-7
CDR3 DNA: TGTGCCAGCAGCTTAGGGGGCCCCTACGAGCAGTACTTC
CDR3 protein: CASSLGGPYEQYF

D gene: TRBD1
V gene: TRBV4-3
clone size: once
J gene: TRBJ2-2
CDR3 DNA: TGCGCCAGCAGCCAGATGGAGACAGGGTTCGGGCCCGGGGAGCTGTTTTTT
CDR3 protein: CASSQMETGFGPGELFF

D gene: TRBD1
V gene: TRBV9
clone size: .
J gene: TRBJ2-7
CDR3 DNA: TGTGCCAGCAGCGTAGGGACAGGGGACTCCTACGAGCAGTACTTC
CDR3 protein: CASSVGTGDSYEQYF